These 5 T cell receptor beta chains were sequenced from one sample in a study of shared clonotypes between healthy human individuals. CD45RO-negative, CCR7-positively selected cells formed the naive CD8 fraction, excluding terminally differentiated effector memory CD45RA+ cells. Clones were sequenced by immunoSEQ multiplex PCR, and TCRdb holds only the in-frame ones, with some missing. The sample lists about 2.1 million clones; 80% to 95% were seen once. Sequenced input: naive CD8+ T cells from PBMCs. These receptors were obtained from a man between 18 and 29 years old in good health. Some clones in this sample may be carry-over from other donors' samples.

V usage is TRBV28 and J usage is TRBJ2-1; 12 bases line up with TRBD2. CDR3 length equals 14 residues. Looked up from germline, CDR1 is MDHEN and CDR2 is SYDVKM. J gave up 9 bases and V 4 bases, and 4 bases lay outside the gene matches. The CDR3 sequence is CASSWTSGIPEQFF. For the CDR3, the DNA is TGTGCCAGCAGTTGGACTAGCGGGATCCCTGAGCAGTTCTTC. Supplemented by reference TRBV28 and TRBJ2-1, the full variable domain reads DVKVTQSSRYLVKRTGEKVFLECVQDMDHENMFWYRQDPGLGLRLIYFSYDVKMKEKGDIPEGYSVSREKKERFSLILESASTNQTSMYLCASSWTSGIPEQFFGPGTRLTVL.

The chain links TRBV28 to TRBJ2-7; 9 bases line up with TRBD1. CDR1 is MDHEN, CDR2 SYDVKM, per germline. CDR3 length: 14 residues. Trimming cost V 9 bases and J 5 bases; bases outside gene matches: 11. The CDR3 spells CASSTGTGLNEQYF. The CDR3 nucleotides read TGTGCCAGTTCAACCGGGACAGGGTTAAACGAGCAGTACTTC.

This chain uses TRBV6-5 with TRBJ2-3; D not resolved. V was shortened by 4 bases and J by 2 bases, with 10 bases between the two germline ends. Germline CDR1 reads MNHEY; CDR2 reads SVGAGI. CDR3 length: 14 residues. As DNA, the CDR3 is TGTGCCAGCAGTTTAACTCAGAACACAGATACGCAGTATTTT. This sequence encodes CASSLTQNTDTQYF.

V gene TRBV28 combines with J gene TRBJ1-5; 9 bases are shared with TRBD1. This CDR3 region has 17 residues. The germline gives CDR1 MDHEN, CDR2 SYDVKM. V lost 3 bases, J lost 0 bases, and 6 bases stayed unmatched. The CDR3 sequence is CASSFFGTGNSNQPQHF. The CDR3 DNA reads TGTGCCAGCAGTTTCTTCGGGACAGGGAATAGCAATCAGCCCCAGCATTTT.

J is TRBJ1-5 and V is TRBV7-9, with TRBD1 matching over 7 bases. CDR3 size: 13 residues. The germline gives CDR1 SEHNR, CDR2 FQNEAQ (reference sequence). The J segment lost 6 bases and the V segment lost 5 bases, leaving 4 bases of the junction unmatched. CDR3 region: CASSQGQFQPQHF. CDR3 nucleotides: TGTGCCAGCAGCCAGGGACAGTTTCAGCCCCAGCATTTT.